This TCR beta chain was identified during a study of response to subunit inactivated influenza vaccine. MiXCR was run by TCRdb on the RT-PCR reads, yielding one entry per CDR3 protein. This sample has 400,000 to 550,000 distinct CDR3 sequences, with roughly 25% found just once. The CDR3 is 15 residues long. The table lists this clonotype with a few counts. The rearrangement uses TRBV21-1 and TRBJ2-1; the table's D call, TRBD1, has no DNA check behind it. TRBV21-1 is noted as a pseudogene. This sequence was found in a man aged 45-60 years who received an inactivated influenza vaccine. The material was CD4+ T cells sorted from PBMCs, obtained around 5 days after vaccination. CDR3 loop: CASSKGQGDCNEQFF. The CDR3 region has the DNA TGTGCCAGCAGCAAAGGACAGGGCGATTGCAATGAGCAGTTCTTC.